This entry lists 10 T cell receptor beta chains sequenced from one sample in a study of T cells in tuberculosis. Some clones are missing from TCRdb's copy, which holds only in-frame ones; the method was immunoSEQ multiplex PCR. Seen here are approximately 35,000 clones, 95% to 97% observed once, and the top ten hold less than 7.5%. The specimen sequenced was PBMCs. The source is a donor aged 10 to 29 with latent tuberculosis or without tuberculosis infection.

The chain uses TRBV5-1 and TRBJ2-2, with 11 positions matching TRBD1. V shed 7 bases and J 5 bases; nucleotides not matched to a gene: 1. Germline CDR1 and CDR2: SGHRS and YFSETQ. CDR3 length: 13 residues. In nucleotides, the CDR3 is TGCGCCAGCGGGACAGGGGGTACCGGGGAGCTGTTTTTT. It codes for CASGTGGTGELFF.

The chain employs TRBV5-6 and TRBJ2-5; D perhaps matches TRBD2 (7 bases). Trimming shortened V by 5 bases and J by 0 bases, and 17 bases separated the two germline ends. CDR1 is SGHDT and CDR2 is YYEEEE in the germline V gene. CDR3 size: 16 residues. CDR3 DNA sequence: TGTGCCAGCAGGTCCCAAGGGGGGGCGTACCAAGAGACCCAGTACTTC. Translating gives CASRSQGGAYQETQYF.

The J gene is TRBJ1-2, the V gene TRBV9, with 7 positions matching TRBD1. V shed 3 bases and J 3 bases; nucleotides not matched to a gene: 5. Per germline, CDR1 SGDLS and CDR2 YYNGEE. This CDR3 is 14 amino acids long. CDR3 residues: CASSAGTGDYGYTF. CDR3 DNA: TGTGCCAGCAGCGCCGGAACAGGGGACTATGGCTACACCTTC.

The rearrangement joins TRBV9 to TRBJ1-2; 9 nucleotides agree with TRBD1. Germline CDR1 reads SGDLS; CDR2 reads YYNGEE. This CDR3 region has 12 residues. J lost 4 bases, V lost 7 bases, and 2 bases had no gene match. CDR3 DNA sequence: TGTGCCAGCGACAGGGGGAGCTATGGCTACACCTTC. Amino acid sequence: CASDRGSYGYTF.

The chain uses TRBV27 and TRBJ2-7; TRBD2 matches 8 bases. The CDR3 extends over 15 amino acids. Germline trimming cut 5 bases from V and 0 bases from J; bases unmatched to any gene: 6. Germline CDR1 is MNHEY and CDR2 is SMNVEV (reference sequence). In nucleotides, the CDR3 is TGTGCCAGCAGTGCTCGACTAGCGAGCTCCTACGAGCAGTACTTC. Its translation: CASSARLASSYEQYF.

This clone is a singleton in its sample. This chain connects TRBV7-2 to TRBJ2-7; TRBD1 aligns across 11 bases. Germline lookup yields CDR1 SGHTA and CDR2 FQGNSA. The V gene end was trimmed by 5 bases and the J gene end by 4 bases; junction bases not matched to a gene: 4. The CDR3 is made up of 14 amino acids. The CDR3 here is CASSAGQGGYEQYF. The CDR3 coding sequence is TGTGCCAGCAGCGCGGGACAGGGGGGTTACGAGCAGTACTTC.

V usage is TRBV11-2 and J usage is TRBJ1-1; D not certain. With 2 bases removed from V and 6 bases from J, the gap between germline ends came to 4 bases. Germline V gives CDR1 SGHAT, CDR2 FQNNGV. The CDR3 is 11 residues long. DNA of the CDR3: TGTGCCAGCAGCTTACCCTCTGAAGCTTTCTTT. It yields the protein CASSLPSEAFF.

J is TRBJ2-1 and V is TRBV28; no definite D call. Deletions cut 10 bases from V and 5 bases from J, with 15 bases between. In germline, CDR1 is MDHEN, CDR2 SYDVKM. This CDR3 has 13 residues. CDR3 amino acids: CATLTASHNEQFF. The CDR3 nucleotides read TGTGCCACCCTAACAGCATCCCACAATGAGCAGTTCTTC. The full variable domain, completed using reference TRBV28 and TRBJ2-1, is DVKVTQSSRYLVKRTGEKVFLECVQDMDHENMFWYRQDPGLGLRLIYFSYDVKMKEKGDIPEGYSVSREKKERFSLILESASTNQTSMYLCATLTASHNEQFFGPGTRLTVL.

The V gene is TRBV6-1, the J gene TRBJ1-5, with 9 positions matching TRBD1. CDR1 is MNHNS and CDR2 is SASEGT in the germline V gene. The CDR3 sequence is 13 residues long. With V trimmed by 4 bases and J by 5 bases, 0 bases remained unmatched. This CDR3 is CASSGTGDQPQHF. The CDR3 DNA reads TGTGCCAGCAGTGGGACAGGGGATCAGCCCCAGCATTTT.

This clone has only one observation. CDR3 coding DNA: TGTGCCAGCTCACCGGTCATTCTTGAGAGGAAGACCACTGAAGCTTTCTTT. It yields the protein CASSPVILERKTTEAFF. This sequence joins TRBV18 and TRBJ1-1; D gene unclear. The CDR3 consists of 17 residues. Germline V gene lookup returns CDR1 KGHSH and CDR2 LQKENI. The ends were cut back, 3 bases at V and 4 bases at J, with 21 bases in the middle.